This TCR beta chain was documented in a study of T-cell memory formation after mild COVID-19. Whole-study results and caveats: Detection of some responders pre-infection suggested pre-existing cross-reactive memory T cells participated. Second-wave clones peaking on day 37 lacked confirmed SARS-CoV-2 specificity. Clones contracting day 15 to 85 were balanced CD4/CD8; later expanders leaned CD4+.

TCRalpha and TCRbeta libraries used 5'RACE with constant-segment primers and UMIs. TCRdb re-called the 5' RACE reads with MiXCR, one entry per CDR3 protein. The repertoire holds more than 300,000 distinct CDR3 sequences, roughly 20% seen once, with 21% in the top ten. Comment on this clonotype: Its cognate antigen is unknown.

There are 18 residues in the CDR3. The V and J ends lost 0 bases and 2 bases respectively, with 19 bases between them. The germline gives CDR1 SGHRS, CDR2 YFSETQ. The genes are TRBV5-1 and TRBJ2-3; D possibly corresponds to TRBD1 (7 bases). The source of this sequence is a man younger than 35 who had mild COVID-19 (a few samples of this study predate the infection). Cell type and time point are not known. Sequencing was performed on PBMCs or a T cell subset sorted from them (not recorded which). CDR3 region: CASSLGDSRGRTTDTQYF. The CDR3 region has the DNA TGCGCCAGCAGCTTGGGGGACAGCCGGGGGAGGACCACAGATACGCAGTATTTT. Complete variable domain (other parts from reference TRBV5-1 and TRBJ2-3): KAGVTQTPRYLIKTRGQQVTLSCSPISGHRSVSWYQQTPGQGLQFLFEYFSETQRNKGNFPGRFSGRQFSNSRSEMNVSTLELGDSALYLCASSLGDSRGRTTDTQYFGPGTRLTVL.